These T cell receptor beta chains were read from a single sample in a study of blood T cell repertoires in COVID-19. TCRdb keeps only in-frame clones here, not all; method: immunoSEQ multiplex PCR. The sample holds 150,000 to 200,000 clones, more than 75% seen once. Material for sequencing was peripheral blood. The receptors shown here come from a man aged 18-30 years with COVID-19, enrolled during active disease. The CDR3 runs from the conserved cysteine through the conserved F or W. The D gene is left open where the match is weak. Clone size is given for some rows only: seen once, a few or many times, or a class if the clone is expanded.

cdr3_nt: TGTGCCTGGAGTTTCATGGGAGTCGGTTCACCCCTCCACTTT
cdr3_aa: CAWSFMGVGSPLHF
clone_size: NA
j_call: TRBJ1-6
d_call: NA
v_call: TRBV30

cdr3_nt: TGTGCCTGGAACCCGGGCCAGGGGGATGAGCAGTTCTTC
cdr3_aa: CAWNPGQGDEQFF
clone_size: NA
j_call: TRBJ2-1
d_call: TRBD1
v_call: TRBV30

cdr3_nt: TGTGCCAGCAGCGTAGCAGGCTCTGGAAACACCATATATTTT
cdr3_aa: CASSVAGSGNTIYF
clone_size: once
j_call: TRBJ1-3
d_call: NA
v_call: TRBV9

cdr3_nt: TGTGCCAGCACGTATGGAAACACCATATATTTT
cdr3_aa: CASTYGNTIYF
clone_size: NA
j_call: TRBJ1-3
d_call: NA
v_call: TRBV6-5

cdr3_nt: TGTGCCAGCAGCCGAGACAGGGGGAGGGAGACCCAGTACTTC
cdr3_aa: CASSRDRGRETQYF
clone_size: NA
j_call: TRBJ2-5
d_call: TRBD1
v_call: TRBV7-8

cdr3_nt: TGTGCCAGCAGCTCCGGACTAGCGGGAGTGGGTACGCAGTATTTT
cdr3_aa: CASSSGLAGVGTQYF
clone_size: NA
j_call: TRBJ2-3
d_call: TRBD2
v_call: TRBV13

cdr3_nt: TGCGCCAGCAGTGATCCTAAGCCCAACTACGAGCAGTACTTC
cdr3_aa: CASSDPKPNYEQYF
clone_size: NA
j_call: TRBJ2-7
d_call: NA
v_call: TRBV10-2

cdr3_nt: TGTGCCAGCAGCTTGGGGACAGGGGCCTACGAGCAGTACTTC
cdr3_aa: CASSLGTGAYEQYF
clone_size: NA
j_call: TRBJ2-7
d_call: TRBD1
v_call: TRBV5-4

cdr3_nt: TGTGCCAGCAGCTCGGCGCCAGGTACTTATGAAAAACTGTTTTTT
cdr3_aa: CASSSAPGTYEKLFF
clone_size: NA
j_call: TRBJ1-4
d_call: NA
v_call: TRBV5-4

cdr3_nt: TGTGCCAGCAGCGGACCGGGGGTCGAGCAGTACTTC
cdr3_aa: CASSGPGVEQYF
clone_size: NA
j_call: TRBJ2-7
d_call: NA
v_call: TRBV9

cdr3_nt: TGTGCCAGCAGTTACTCACAGGGCTACTCTGGAAACACCATATATTTT
cdr3_aa: CASSYSQGYSGNTIYF
clone_size: NA
j_call: TRBJ1-3
d_call: NA
v_call: TRBV6-5

cdr3_nt: TGTGCCAGCACCGTTAGAAATGAAGCTTTCTTT
cdr3_aa: CASTVRNEAFF
clone_size: NA
j_call: TRBJ1-1
d_call: NA
v_call: TRBV25-1

cdr3_nt: TGTGCCAGCAGCGTAGTCAAAGGGGGGAACACTGAAGCTTTCTTT
cdr3_aa: CASSVVKGGNTEAFF
clone_size: NA
j_call: TRBJ1-1
d_call: NA
v_call: TRBV9

cdr3_nt: TGTGCCAGCAGCCCAATAGCGGGAGGCGACAATGAGCAGTTCTTC
cdr3_aa: CASSPIAGGDNEQFF
clone_size: NA
j_call: TRBJ2-1
d_call: TRBD2
v_call: TRBV7-8

cdr3_nt: TGTGCCAGCAGCTCGAACACCTTTCCGGGACTAGCGGGAGGGCATTATTTCTTC
cdr3_aa: CASSSNTFPGLAGGHYFF
clone_size: NA
j_call: TRBJ2-1
d_call: TRBD2
v_call: TRBV5-4

cdr3_nt: TGTGCCAGCAGTTCACCCCGGACAGCCCACCGCTACGAGCAGTACTTC
cdr3_aa: CASSSPRTAHRYEQYF
clone_size: NA
j_call: TRBJ2-7
d_call: NA
v_call: TRBV28

cdr3_nt: TGTGCCAGCAGTTACTCATGGGGGGGGAATTCACCCCTCCACTTT
cdr3_aa: CASSYSWGGNSPLHF
clone_size: NA
j_call: TRBJ1-6
d_call: NA
v_call: TRBV6-5

cdr3_nt: TGTGCCAGCAGCTTAACTTACAGCCGGGAGCAGTTCTTC
cdr3_aa: CASSLTYSREQFF
clone_size: NA
j_call: TRBJ2-1
d_call: NA
v_call: TRBV7-9

cdr3_nt: TGTGCCAGCAGCCCCTCTAGACCCTCTGGGGCCAACGTCCTGACTTTC
cdr3_aa: CASSPSRPSGANVLTF
clone_size: NA
j_call: TRBJ2-6
d_call: NA
v_call: TRBV27

cdr3_nt: TGTGCCAGCAGCACTTCACAGGGCCCTGCCTACGAGCAGTACTTC
cdr3_aa: CASSTSQGPAYEQYF
clone_size: NA
j_call: TRBJ2-7
d_call: NA
v_call: TRBV11-1

cdr3_nt: TGTGCCAGCAGTTTGAGGGGGAACTATGGCTACACCTTC
cdr3_aa: CASSLRGNYGYTF
clone_size: NA
j_call: TRBJ1-2
d_call: NA
v_call: TRBV27

cdr3_nt: TGTGCCAGCAGCCTGACAGGGGGGTTCTACGAGCAGTACTTC
cdr3_aa: CASSLTGGFYEQYF
clone_size: NA
j_call: TRBJ2-7
d_call: TRBD1
v_call: TRBV7-2

cdr3_nt: TGTGCCAGCAGCTTAATCGCTGAGGGTGTGGCTCAGAATGAAAAACTGTTTTTT
cdr3_aa: CASSLIAEGVAQNEKLFF
clone_size: once
j_call: TRBJ1-4
d_call: NA
v_call: TRBV11-3

cdr3_nt: TGCGCCAGCAGCCCGGGACTAGATAGTGAGCAGTTCTTC
cdr3_aa: CASSPGLDSEQFF
clone_size: NA
j_call: TRBJ2-1
d_call: TRBD2
v_call: TRBV5-1

cdr3_nt: TGTGCCAGCTCACTCTCGAGACAGAATGGCTACACCTTC
cdr3_aa: CASSLSRQNGYTF
clone_size: NA
j_call: TRBJ1-2
d_call: NA
v_call: TRBV18

cdr3_nt: TGTGCCAGCGGGGGCGGGAGCACAGATACGCAGTATTTT
cdr3_aa: CASGGGSTDTQYF
clone_size: NA
j_call: TRBJ2-3
d_call: NA
v_call: TRBV7-9

cdr3_nt: TGTGCCAGCAGTTGGACAGGGAGCAATCAGCCCCAGCATTTT
cdr3_aa: CASSWTGSNQPQHF
clone_size: NA
j_call: TRBJ1-5
d_call: TRBD1
v_call: TRBV2

cdr3_nt: TGTGCCAGCAGCTTAGGAGTACGCAATGAGCAGTTCTTC
cdr3_aa: CASSLGVRNEQFF
clone_size: once
j_call: TRBJ2-1
d_call: NA
v_call: TRBV11-2

cdr3_nt: TGTGCCAGCAGCGTGGGACTAGCGGTGAATGAGCAGTTCTTC
cdr3_aa: CASSVGLAVNEQFF
clone_size: once
j_call: TRBJ2-1
d_call: TRBD2
v_call: TRBV5-6

cdr3_nt: TGTGCCAGCACCGCCTCCGTAGCCTATAATTCACCCCTCCACTTT
cdr3_aa: CASTASVAYNSPLHF
clone_size: NA
j_call: TRBJ1-6
d_call: NA
v_call: TRBV9

cdr3_nt: TGTGCCAGCAGCCCCCTCGGGCTAGCGAGTTACAATGAGCAGTTCTTC
cdr3_aa: CASSPLGLASYNEQFF
clone_size: NA
j_call: TRBJ2-1
d_call: NA
v_call: TRBV7-9

cdr3_nt: TGTGCCAGTAGTATCGGCCAGGGTTCCTACGAGCAGTACTTC
cdr3_aa: CASSIGQGSYEQYF
clone_size: NA
j_call: TRBJ2-7
d_call: NA
v_call: TRBV19

cdr3_nt: TGTGCCAGCAGCCAGACAGGGTATCGGTACTTC
cdr3_aa: CASSQTGYRYF
clone_size: NA
j_call: TRBJ2-7
d_call: TRBD1
v_call: TRBV3-1/TRBV3-2

cdr3_nt: TGTGCCAGCAGCTTAGTGGACAGGGCGGACGGCTACACCTTC
cdr3_aa: CASSLVDRADGYTF
clone_size: NA
j_call: TRBJ1-2
d_call: TRBD1
v_call: TRBV7-9

cdr3_nt: TGTGCCAAGAACGTCGGGACTACCAATGAGCAGTTCTTC
cdr3_aa: CAKNVGTTNEQFF
clone_size: once
j_call: TRBJ2-1
d_call: TRBD2
v_call: TRBV30

cdr3_nt: TGTGCCACCAGTGATCTCACAACGCAGTATTTT
cdr3_aa: CATSDLTTQYF
clone_size: once
j_call: TRBJ2-3
d_call: NA
v_call: TRBV24-1

cdr3_nt: TGTGCCAGCAGCGCGAGCGGGAGGCCGTCCAATGAGCAGTTCTTC
cdr3_aa: CASSASGRPSNEQFF
clone_size: NA
j_call: TRBJ2-1
d_call: TRBD2
v_call: TRBV9

cdr3_nt: TGTGCCAGCAGCCCAGGGGTTCGAACTGAAGCTTTCTTT
cdr3_aa: CASSPGVRTEAFF
clone_size: NA
j_call: TRBJ1-1
d_call: NA
v_call: TRBV16

cdr3_nt: TGCGCCAGCAGCGCAGCTAGCGGGAGTGTCCCTGAGCAGTTCTTC
cdr3_aa: CASSAASGSVPEQFF
clone_size: NA
j_call: TRBJ2-1
d_call: TRBD2
v_call: TRBV5-1

cdr3_nt: TGTGCCTGGGGCGAGGCGCACTCCTACGAGCAGTACTTC
cdr3_aa: CAWGEAHSYEQYF
clone_size: NA
j_call: TRBJ2-7
d_call: NA
v_call: TRBV30

cdr3_nt: TGTGCCAGCAGCTTGGGGGGACACCTAAGCTCCTACGAGCAGTACTTC
cdr3_aa: CASSLGGHLSSYEQYF
clone_size: NA
j_call: TRBJ2-7
d_call: NA
v_call: TRBV5-4

cdr3_nt: TGCGCCAGCAGCCATGGGCTAGCGGGAGACGAGCAGTACTTC
cdr3_aa: CASSHGLAGDEQYF
clone_size: NA
j_call: TRBJ2-7
d_call: TRBD2
v_call: TRBV4-3

cdr3_nt: TGTGCCAGCAGCTTAGTTCCAGGGGGCGGTGGGCAGCCCCAGCATTTT
cdr3_aa: CASSLVPGGGGQPQHF
clone_size: NA
j_call: TRBJ1-5
d_call: TRBD1
v_call: TRBV7-8

cdr3_nt: TGTGCCAGCAGTGAACAGGGGGCTATGGACACCATATATTTT
cdr3_aa: CASSEQGAMDTIYF
clone_size: once
j_call: TRBJ1-3
d_call: TRBD1
v_call: TRBV6-1

cdr3_nt: TGTGCCACCAGCAGAGGAGGGGAGACCCAGTACTTC
cdr3_aa: CATSRGGETQYF
clone_size: NA
j_call: TRBJ2-5
d_call: NA
v_call: TRBV15

cdr3_nt: TGTGCCAGCAGAGATACAGGATTGAACACTGAAGCTTTCTTT
cdr3_aa: CASRDTGLNTEAFF
clone_size: few
j_call: TRBJ1-1
d_call: NA
v_call: TRBV7-9